Below are 17 T cell receptor beta chains sequenced from a single sample in a study of T cell repertoires in cytomegalovirus infection. TCRdb independently ran MiXCR on the reads; one entry per CDR3 protein. The profile covers approximately 470,000 distinct CDR3 sequences, with under 45% appearing a single time and around 45% taken by the ten largest. These receptors lack a known antigen. The sample in question was cultured PBMCs, obtained from culture after CMV antigen stimulation. The receptor source for this set is a human donor in good health (CMV status not recorded). Some clones in this sample may be carry-over from other donors' samples.

The CDR3 reads CASNLAGPSNQPQHF. The CDR3 DNA sequence: TGTGCCAGCAACCTAGCCGGGCCCAGCAATCAGCCCCAGCATTTT. The chain combines TRBV7-2 with TRBJ1-5; D is unclear. Germline V CDR1 and CDR2: SGHTA, FQGNSA. V was cut by 7 bases and J by 1 base, with 14 bases left in between. The CDR3 spans 15 residues.

The J gene is TRBJ2-1, the V gene TRBV11-2; no clear D. CDR3 length equals 15 residues. Germline lookup yields CDR1 SGHAT and CDR2 FQNNGV. The V end was cut by 6 bases, the J end by 3 bases, with 15 bases between. The CDR3, as DNA: TGTGCCAGCAGTCCCTTTGGCCCAGTCTACAATGAGCAGTTCTTC. It specifies CASSPFGPVYNEQFF.

This clonotype showed up many times. The chain couples TRBV7-2 to TRBJ2-1, with D unresolved. The ends were cut back, 0 bases at V and 8 bases at J, with 5 bases in the middle. The length of the CDR3 is 12 residues. The germline V gene has CDR1 SGHTA and CDR2 FQGNSA. The CDR3: CASSLALDEQFF. The CDR3 region has the DNA TGTGCCAGCAGCTTAGCCCTAGATGAGCAGTTCTTC. The full variable domain, in which reference TRBV7-2 and TRBJ2-1 provide the parts outside the CDR3, is GAGVSQSPSNKVTEKGKDVELRCDPISGHTALYWYRQSLGQGLEFLIYFQGNSAPDKSGLPSDRFSAERTGGSVSTLTIQRTQQEDSAVYLCASSLALDEQFFGPGTRLTVL.

The chain uses TRBV19 and TRBJ2-7; D might be TRBD1 (5 bases). This CDR3 contains 15 residues. The germline gives CDR1 LNHDA, CDR2 SQIVND (reference sequence). Between the trimmed V and J ends, which lost 4 bases and 0 bases, there was a span of 13 bases. This chain's CDR3 is CASSNTDKSSYEQYF. CDR3 bases: TGTGCCAGTAGTAATACGGACAAAAGCTCCTACGAGCAGTACTTC.

This clonotype came up many times. V is TRBV7-8 and J is TRBJ1-1; no firm D call. The CDR3 has 15 amino acids. V was pared by 0 bases and J by 9 bases, with 17 bases between. Germline-derived CDR1 and CDR2 are SGHVS and FQNEAQ. The CDR3 spells CASSLADGSGIKAFF. Here the CDR3 DNA reads TGTGCCAGCAGCTTAGCGGACGGCAGCGGAATCAAAGCTTTCTTT.

In the case of this clonotype: A junction end diverges from the germline sequence, so it may reflect a read error. V and J are TRBV27 and TRBJ2-7; D is ambiguous. This CDR3 has 14 residues. Germline V CDR1 and CDR2: MNHEY, SMNVEV (reference sequence). The CDR3, as DNA: TGTGCCAGCAGTTTAGCGGCCAGCTCCTACGAGCTGTACTTC. Its protein is CASSLAASSYELYF.

The rearrangement links TRBV7-2 to TRBJ2-7; perhaps D is TRBD1 or TRBD2 (6 bases each). Deletions cut 5 bases from V and 2 bases from J, with 13 bases between. Germline assignment: CDR1 SGHTA and CDR2 FQGNSA. The CDR3 loop spans 14 amino acids. Here the CDR3 reads CASSKGGLTYEQYF. CDR3 DNA: TGTGCCAGCAGCAAAGGGGGGCTCACCTACGAGCAGTACTTC. The full variable domain, its missing parts supplied by reference TRBV7-2 and TRBJ2-7, is GAGVSQSPSNKVTEKGKDVELRCDPISGHTALYWYRQSLGQGLEFLIYFQGNSAPDKSGLPSDRFSAERTGGSVSTLTIQRTQQEDSAVYLCASSKGGLTYEQYFGPGTRLTVT.

The rearrangement joins TRBV19 to TRBJ2-7; 8 nucleotides line up with TRBD1. The CDR3 is made up of 13 amino acids. Germline CDR1 and CDR2: LNHDA and SQIVND (reference sequence). Trimming took 7 bases from V and 2 from J; bases not matched to a gene: 4. Here the CDR3 reads CASTDRGAYEQYF. The CDR3 DNA sequence: TGTGCCAGTACAGACAGGGGAGCCTACGAGCAGTACTTC.

This clonotype came up many times. V usage is TRBV7-2 and J usage is TRBJ2-1; a possible D gene is TRBD1 (6 bases). This CDR3 is built from 15 residues. V shed 5 bases and J shed 8 bases, with 19 bases lying between them. The germline V gene encodes CDR1 SGHTA and CDR2 FQGNSA. The CDR3 bases are TGTGCCAGCAGCCTCGGGACACTCACGGACGATGAGCAGTTCTTC. It translates to CASSLGTLTDDEQFF.

The chain combines TRBV6-1 with TRBJ1-5; D gene uncertain. CDR1 is MNHNS, CDR2 SASEGT, per germline. Trimming removed 3 bases from V and 6 bases from J, with 9 bases in between. The CDR3 runs to 13 residues. The chain's CDR3 is CASSEMRAQPQHF. DNA of the CDR3: TGTGCCAGCAGTGAGATGAGGGCTCAGCCCCAGCATTTT.

This sequence joins TRBV12-3 or TRBV12-4 and TRBJ2-2; D uncertain. CDR3 length: 14 amino acids. The V end lost 6 bases, the J end lost 1 base, and 9 bases lay between the germline ends. The DNA of the CDR3 is TGTGCCAGCAGCCCGGCGCGGAACACCGGGGAGCTGTTTTTT. It yields the protein CASSPARNTGELFF.

Only a few counts were recorded for this clonotype. The V and J genes are TRBV5-4 and TRBJ2-7; D is undetermined. Germline-derived CDR1 and CDR2 are SGHNT and YYREEE (reference sequence). CDR3 size: 15 residues. The germline V and J ends were trimmed by 0 bases and 0 bases, with 10 bases remaining between them. CDR3 residues: CASSLGRASSYEQYF. DNA for the CDR3: TGTGCCAGCAGCTTGGGCAGAGCCTCCTCCTACGAGCAGTACTTC.

This clonotype has a handful of counts. This sequence joins TRBV7-2 and TRBJ1-6; D gene unclear. The length of the CDR3 is 16 residues. Trimming removed 5 bases at V and 7 bases at J, with 18 bases between. Germline-derived CDR1 and CDR2 are SGHTA and FQGNSA. The CDR3 DNA is TGTGCCAGCAGCCTCCGACCGGGCCTAGGGAATTCACCCCTCCACTTT. It yields the protein CASSLRPGLGNSPLHF.

This clonotype was counted between two and nine times. The V call is TRBV28, the J call TRBJ1-5; possibly TRBD1 for D (6 bases). The germline V gene encodes CDR1 MDHEN and CDR2 SYDVKM. Trimming removed 7 bases at V and 0 bases at J, with 10 bases between. This CDR3 region has 14 residues. CDR3 coding DNA: TGTGCCAGCACGGGGGCCCCTAGCAATCAGCCCCAGCATTTT. The encoded protein is CASTGAPSNQPQHF.

This clonotype was counted a few times. The V call is TRBV7-2, the J call TRBJ2-1, with 10 bases that match TRBD1. Germline V gene data show CDR1 as SGHTA and CDR2 as FQGNSA. The junction had 10 bases not matched to a gene; V was cut back by 5 bases and J by 6 bases. This CDR3 contains 16 residues. CDR3 bases: TGTGCCAGCAGCCCCCGAAAGGGGACAGGGGCCAATGAGCAGTTCTTC. This codes for CASSPRKGTGANEQFF.

The chain combines TRBV6-6 with TRBJ1-2; tentative D call: TRBD1 (5 bases). The CDR3 length is 11 residues. Germline V lookup: CDR1 MNHNY, CDR2 SVGAGI (reference sequence). The DNA of the CDR3 is TGTGCTGGGGACCCTAACTATGGCTACACCTTC. Amino acids: CAGDPNYGYTF.

This clonotype came up a few times. The chain carries TRBV7-2 and TRBJ1-1; no definite D call. Trimming took off 1 base at V and 5 bases at J, with 11 bases between the two ends. Germline V gene sequence: CDR1 SGHTA, CDR2 FQGNSA. The CDR3 runs 14 residues. The chain's CDR3 is CASSLGPLGTEAFF. In DNA, the CDR3 is TGTGCCAGCAGCTTAGGGCCTTTGGGAACTGAAGCTTTCTTT.